Reported below is one T cell receptor (beta chain). CDR3 length: 17 amino acids. Germline CDR1 GTSNPN, CDR2 SVGIG (reference sequence). V lost 2 bases to trimming and J lost 7 bases; unmatched junction nucleotides: 14. These data belong to a study of T cell changes during pregnancy in multiple sclerosis. Libraries were prepared by immunoSEQ multiplex PCR; TCRdb keeps only in-frame clonotypes and omits some of them. Of about 73,000 clones listed, 85% to 90% are singletons. The chain recombines TRBV30 with TRBJ2-1; 10 positions match TRBD2. The receptor comes from a female donor in good health, enrolled as a control in a pregnancy study. The sequences come from peripheral blood, collected after pregnancy. CDR3 in DNA: TGTGCCTGGAGTCCGATAGGGGTAGCGGGAGGTCGGAATGAGCAGTTCTTC. Translated: CAWSPIGVAGGRNEQFF.